Included here is one TCR beta chain sequence, with context. This sample is drawn from a study of brain metastases from non-small cell lung cancer. Germline V lookup: CDR1 SGHTA, CDR2 FQGNSA. The CDR3 is made up of 13 amino acids. Libraries were prepared by immunoSEQ multiplex PCR; TCRdb keeps only in-frame clonotypes and omits some of them. The table has over a thousand clones, about 85% seen once. This receptor was taken from a donor at least 40 years old with non-small cell lung cancer. This rearrangement joins TRBV7-2 to TRBJ1-3; D is undetermined. The sample consisted of tumor-adjacent normal tissue. In DNA, the CDR3 is TGTGGTTTCGGAGTGGACTCTGGAAACACCATATATTTT. Its protein product is CGFGVDSGNTIYF.